This is a list of T cell receptor beta chains from one sample in a study of cytomegalovirus exposure and HLA in healthy donors. Profiling relied on immunoSEQ multiplex PCR, and the TCRdb table lists in-frame clones only, not all of them. The table lists just under 90,000 clones, with less than 7% in the top ten. The sample comprised PBMCs. These receptors were taken from a girl aged 5 to 17 in good health and CMV-seropositive. Each CDR3 is given with its conserved first and last residue. The D gene is left open where the match is weak. Clone size is stated in some rows and not others, as once, few, many or a class when expanded.

j_call d_call clone_size cdr3_length v_call cdr3_aa cdr3_nt
TRBJ2-2 - - 12 TRBV18 CASSRGTGELFF TGTGCCAGCTCGCGGGGCACCGGGGAGCTGTTTTTT
TRBJ2-2 TRBD2 - 15 TRBV30 CAWRVLAGGTGELFF TGTGCCTGGAGAGTACTAGCGGGGGGGACCGGGGAGCTGTTTTTT
TRBJ2-1 TRBD1 medium-sized 17 TRBV4-1 CASSHGPGQPTYNEQFF TGCGCCAGCAGCCACGGGCCGGGACAGCCTACCTACAATGAGCAGTTCTTC
TRBJ2-5 TRBD2 - 17 TRBV4-1 CASSAIGTSGGQETQYF TGCGCCAGCAGCGCTATAGGGACTAGCGGGGGGCAAGAGACCCAGTACTTC
TRBJ2-5 TRBD2 - 16 TRBV7-7 CASSLGFIAGEETQYF TGTGCCAGCAGCTTAGGGTTTATAGCGGGGGAGGAGACCCAGTACTTC
TRBJ1-1 - - 13 TRBV6-5 CASSWGLNTEAFF TGTGCCAGCAGTTGGGGGCTGAACACTGAAGCTTTCTTT
TRBJ2-1 - - 15 TRBV7-8 CASSLGTGGANEQFF TGTGCCAGCAGCTTAGGGACAGGAGGGGCCAATGAGCAGTTCTTC
TRBJ1-1 - - 14 TRBV2 CASSGTATDTEAFF TGTGCCAGCAGTGGTACAGCTACGGACACTGAAGCTTTCTTT
TRBJ2-6 - - 15 TRBV28 CASSLQGTGANVLTF TGTGCCAGCAGTTTGCAGGGTACTGGGGCCAACGTCCTGACTTTC
TRBJ1-1 - - 14 TRBV6-1 CASSTQGSATEAFF TGTGCCAGCAGTACCCAGGGGTCGGCGACTGAAGCTTTCTTT
TRBJ2-7 TRBD1 - 12 TRBV27 CASSSTGDEQYF TGTGCCAGCAGTTCAACAGGGGACGAGCAGTACTTC
TRBJ2-3 TRBD2 - 14 TRBV10-3 CAISPSGDTDTQYF TGTGCCATCAGTCCTAGCGGGGACACAGATACGCAGTATTTT
TRBJ2-5 TRBD1 - 17 TRBV5-1 CASSSMAGTGIVETQYF TGCGCCAGCAGCTCTATGGCCGGGACAGGAATTGTAGAGACCCAGTACTTC
TRBJ1-6 TRBD1 - 16 TRBV7-8 CASSHTKGQGNSPLHF TGTGCCAGCAGCCATACAAAGGGACAGGGTAATTCACCCCTCCACTTT
TRBJ2-3 - - 12 TRBV29-1 CSVELGGDTQYF TGCAGCGTTGAACTTGGGGGGGATACGCAGTATTTT
TRBJ1-3 - - 11 TRBV25-1 CATLAGNTIYF TGTGCCACCTTAGCTGGAAACACCATATATTTT
TRBJ1-3 - - 15 TRBV5-1 CASSLDGGSGNTIYF TGCGCCAGCAGCTTGGACGGGGGCTCTGGAAACACCATATATTTT
TRBJ1-1 - - 14 TRBV5-1 CASSFGEGNTEAFF TGCGCCAGCAGCTTCGGAGAAGGGAACACTGAAGCTTTCTTT
TRBJ2-1 - - 18 TRBV5-4 CASSLGPEGGVRYNEQFF TGTGCCAGCAGCTTGGGGCCCGAAGGGGGGGTCCGTTACAATGAGCAGTTCTTC
TRBJ1-2 TRBD1 - 14 TRBV5-6 CASSFGQAGGGYTF TGTGCCAGCAGTTTTGGACAGGCTGGGGGTGGCTACACCTTC
TRBJ2-3 TRBD2 - 17 TRBV25-1 CASSPPASGVSTDTQYF TGTGCCAGCAGTCCTCCCGCTAGCGGGGTGAGCACAGATACGCAGTATTTT
TRBJ2-5 TRBD1 - 16 TRBV18 CASSTTDRGSQETQYF TGTGCCAGCTCAACAACAGACAGGGGGTCCCAAGAGACCCAGTACTTC
TRBJ2-5 - - 13 TRBV7-7 CASSGGNQETQYF TGTGCCAGCAGCGGGGGGAACCAAGAGACCCAGTACTTC
TRBJ1-2 - - 14 TRBV13 CASSVNELSDGYTF TGTGCCAGCAGCGTTAATGAACTTTCGGATGGCTACACCTTC
TRBJ2-7 - - 11 TRBV29-1 CSVVQSYEQYF TGCAGCGTTGTACAGTCCTACGAGCAGTACTTC
TRBJ1-5 - - 12 TRBV28 CASSFRAQPQHF TGTGCCAGCAGTTTTAGAGCTCAGCCCCAGCATTTT
TRBJ1-2 TRBD1 - 14 TRBV19 CASSIQGAYYGYTF TGTGCCAGTAGTATACAGGGGGCGTACTATGGCTACACCTTC
TRBJ1-5 TRBD1 - 16 TRBV19 CASSIRAGGSNQPQHF TGTGCCAGTAGCATAAGGGCAGGGGGAAGCAATCAGCCCCAGCATTTT
TRBJ1-4 TRBD1 - 13 TRBV27 CASRDRGREKLFF TGTGCCAGCAGAGACAGGGGTAGAGAAAAACTGTTTTTT
TRBJ2-1 TRBD1 - 15 TRBV9 CASSVGDREYNEQFF TGTGCCAGCAGCGTAGGGGACAGGGAGTACAATGAGCAGTTCTTC